This T cell receptor delta chain came from a study of gamma-delta T cells after stem cell transplantation. The V gene lost 3 bases and the J gene lost 0 bases, with 16 bases spanning the gap. The CDR3 sequence is 16 residues long. From germline, CDR1 is GEAIGNYY and CDR2 EKD. As regards this clone: The protein that TCRdb holds for this DNA derives from a much larger clone and differs from the translated DNA at residue 6, which likely indicates a read error; the protein shown here is translated from the DNA.

TCRdb re-processed the RT-PCR reads using CATT. The sample consists of about 4,600 delta-chain clones, around 2% of them appearing once. This sequence joins TRDV2 and TRDJ1; D perhaps matches TRDD3 (6 bases). Sequencing used gamma-delta T cells. The origin of this receptor is a human donor. It is not recorded whose cells these are; they may come from a transplant donor. The CDR3, as DNA: TGTGCCTGTGACTTACCGGGGGACTTCAACACCGATAAACTCATCTTT. This encodes CACDLPGDFNTDKLIF.